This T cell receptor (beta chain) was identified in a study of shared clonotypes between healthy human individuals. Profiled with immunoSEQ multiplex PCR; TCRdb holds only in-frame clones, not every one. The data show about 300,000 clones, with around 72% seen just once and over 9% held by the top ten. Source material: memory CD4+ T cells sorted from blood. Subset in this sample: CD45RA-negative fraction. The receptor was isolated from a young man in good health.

CDR3 DNA: TGTGCCAGCAAAGACACCCCGGGAGGTGGGAACACCGGGGAGCTGTTTTTT. Its translation is CASKDTPGGGNTGELFF. J is TRBJ2-2 and V is TRBV2, with 7 bases lining up with TRBD2. CDR1 SNHLY and CDR2 FYNNEI come from the germline V gene. The J segment lost 1 base and the V segment lost 7 bases, leaving 12 bases of the junction unmatched. CDR3 length: 17 residues.